Each of the 28 T cell receptor beta chains below was sequenced from the same sample in a study of blood T cell repertoires in COVID-19. Clones were sequenced by immunoSEQ multiplex PCR, and TCRdb holds only the in-frame ones, with some missing. In the table there are under 300,000 clones, approximately 90% of which are singletons. Input material: PBMCs or T cells enriched from blood (not recorded which). Receptors were obtained from a woman in her 30s with acute COVID-19.

The CDR3 bases are TGTGCCAGCAGCCAAACGGGAAGAAGCACAGATACGCAGTATTTT. This gives the protein CASSQTGRSTDTQYF. V is TRBV14 and J is TRBJ2-3, with D possibly matching TRBD2 (5 bases). The germline V gene encodes CDR1 SGHDN and CDR2 FVKESK. Deletions cut 2 bases from V and 0 bases from J, with 9 bases between. This CDR3 spans 15 amino acids.

The V gene is TRBV5-8, the J gene TRBJ1-5, with 12 bases matching TRBD1. The germline V gene encodes CDR1 SGHTS and CDR2 YDEGEE. V lost 4 bases, J lost 6 bases, and 8 bases stayed unmatched. This CDR3 spans 16 amino acids. The CDR3 DNA is TGTGCCAGCAGCCCCCGGGACAGGGGGCCGGGTCAGCCCCAGCATTTT. Protein: CASSPRDRGPGQPQHF.

The chain is built from TRBV3-1 (or the pseudogene TRBV3-2) and TRBJ2-7, with D possibly matching TRBD1 (6 bases). Trimming took off 1 base at V and 5 bases at J, with 21 bases between the two ends. From germline, CDR1 is LGHDT and CDR2 YNNKEL (reference sequence). The CDR3 has 17 amino acids. The CDR3 sequence: CASSQGDIHPNQHEQYF. In nucleotides, the CDR3 is TGTGCCAGCAGCCAAGGGGACATTCACCCTAATCAACACGAGCAGTACTTC.

The chain joins TRBV3-1 (or the pseudogene TRBV3-2) to TRBJ2-5; D is unclear. Germline V gene sequence: CDR1 LGHDT, CDR2 YNNKEL (reference sequence). CDR3 length equals 12 residues. The germline V and J ends were trimmed by 6 bases and 1 base, with 6 bases remaining between them. CDR3 region: CASRASQETQYF. The CDR3 nucleotides are TGTGCCAGCAGGGCTAGCCAAGAGACCCAGTACTTC.

The genes are TRBV5-1 and TRBJ2-5; D is possibly TRBD2 (5 bases). This CDR3 spans 15 amino acids. The V and J ends lost 4 bases and 5 bases respectively, with 18 bases between them. Per the germline V gene, CDR1 is SGHRS and CDR2 is YFSETQ. The CDR3 region is CASSPTADPNETQYF. DNA of the CDR3: TGCGCCAGCAGCCCAACAGCGGACCCCAACGAGACCCAGTACTTC.

V and J are TRBV11-1 and TRBJ2-7; possibly TRBD2 for D (5 bases). V was clipped by 5 bases and J by 5 bases, with 7 bases between them. This CDR3 has 11 residues. Germline values: CDR1 SGHAT, CDR2 FQDESV (reference sequence). This CDR3 reads CASSHGDEQYF. The CDR3 DNA sequence: TGTGCCAGCAGCCACGGGGACGAGCAGTACTTC.

V gene TRBV19 combines with J gene TRBJ1-2; weak D call: TRBD1 (6 bases). The germline V and J ends were trimmed by 5 bases and 0 bases, with 13 bases remaining between them. CDR1 is LNHDA, CDR2 SQIVND, per germline (reference sequence). This CDR3 comprises 15 residues. The CDR3 sequence is CASSGRDTSNYGYTF. As DNA, the CDR3 is TGTGCCAGTAGTGGCAGGGACACCTCTAACTATGGCTACACCTTC. The full variable domain, its missing parts supplied by reference TRBV19 and TRBJ1-2, is DGGITQSPKYLFRKEGQNVTLSCEQNLNHDAMYWYRQDPGQGLRLIYYSQIVNDFQKGDIAEGYSVSREKKESFPLTVTSAQKNPTAFYLCASSGRDTSNYGYTFGSGTRLTVV.

This clone was seen only once. In nucleotides, the CDR3 is TGTGCCAGCTCGCCATCCGGGACAGGGTCCTTCTATGGCTACACCTTC. Protein: CASSPSGTGSFYGYTF. V is TRBV18 and J is TRBJ1-2; 9 nucleotides agree with TRBD1. The ends lost 6 bases at V and 4 bases at J; junction bases unmatched: 12. This CDR3 is 16 amino acids long. CDR1 KGHSH and CDR2 LQKENI come from the germline V gene.

This chain connects TRBV28 to TRBJ1-2; 9 bases are shared with TRBD1. The CDR3 runs 14 residues. Germline assignment: CDR1 MDHEN and CDR2 SYDVKM. V lost 6 bases and J lost 7; bases outside the gene matches: 9. CDR3 DNA sequence: TGTGCCAGCAGAGAGCACAGGGGGCGCGGTGGCTACACCTTC. This sequence encodes CASREHRGRGGYTF.

The chain carries TRBV28 and TRBJ1-2, with D tentatively TRBD1 (5 bases). CDR3 length equals 15 residues. V shed 5 bases and J shed 6 bases, with 19 bases lying between them. Germline CDR1 is MDHEN and CDR2 is SYDVKM. DNA for the CDR3: TGTGCCAGCAGTCTTGGGGTGGGCAGGGCGGATGGCTACACCTTC. Protein: CASSLGVGRADGYTF.

This chain connects TRBV10-1 to TRBJ2-1; TRBD1 agrees at 8 bases. The trim removed 3 bases at V and 7 bases at J, leaving 11 bases unmatched. This CDR3 contains 16 residues. CDR1 is WNHNN and CDR2 is SYGVQD in the germline V gene (reference sequence). In DNA, the CDR3 is TGCGCCAGCAGTGACATTACCGGGACAGGTCCTAATGAGCAGTTCTTC. Translation: CASSDITGTGPNEQFF.

This clone was detected only once. This rearrangement joins TRBV28 to TRBJ2-3, with TRBD2 identical over 13 bases. Germline CDR1 MDHEN, CDR2 SYDVKM. CDR3 length equals 19 residues. V trimming: 3 bases; J trimming: 2 bases; junction bases outside the gene matches: 11. The CDR3 DNA reads TGTGCCAGCAGTTTCCCCTTGGCTACTAGCGGGGGGGCCACAGATACGCAGTATTTT. Amino acids: CASSFPLATSGGATDTQYF.

The V and J genes are TRBV29-1 and TRBJ1-2; a weak D match, TRBD1 (5 bases). Germline-derived CDR1 and CDR2 are SQVTM and ANQGSEA. The V end lost 3 bases, the J end lost 4 bases, and 15 bases lay between the germline ends. This CDR3 spans 14 amino acids. In DNA form, the CDR3 reads TGCAGCGTTGATAAGGGGAGGTCTGGCTATGGCTACACCTTC. It translates to CSVDKGRSGYGYTF.

Details on this clone: Its ends do not fully match the called genes, so a read error is possible. The chain links TRBV30 to TRBJ1-3, with TRBD1 identical over 9 bases. This CDR3 region has 16 residues. Germline V gene lookup returns CDR1 GTSNPN and CDR2 SVGIG (reference sequence). The CDR3 loop is CAGRNIGQGPGNTIYF. The DNA of the CDR3 is TGTGCCGGGAGAAACATAGGACAGGGGCCTGGAAACACCATATATTTT. Looking up the rest from reference TRBV30 and TRBJ1-3 gives the full variable domain: SQTIHQWPATLVQPVGSPLSLECTVEGTSNPNLYWYRQAAGRGLQLLFYSVGIGQISSEVPQNLSASRPQDRQFILSSKKLLLSDSGFYLCAGRNIGQGPGNTIYFGEGSWLTVV.

The V gene is TRBV5-8, the J gene TRBJ2-5; 10 nucleotides match TRBD2. CDR1 is SGHTS and CDR2 is YDEGEE in the germline V gene. This CDR3 is 16 amino acids long. The trim removed 4 bases at V and 5 bases at J, leaving 11 bases unmatched. In DNA form, the CDR3 reads TGTGCCAGCAGCCGGAGGGGAGCGGGGGGGCACGAGACCCAGTACTTC. Translation: CASSRRGAGGHETQYF.

This clone was recorded a few times. The chain joins TRBV2 to TRBJ1-1; 7 bases align to TRBD1. Germline V gene lookup returns CDR1 SNHLY and CDR2 FYNNEI. The CDR3 covers 18 residues. Unmatched junction bases numbered 13, after V lost 2 bases and J lost 1 base. CDR3 sequence reads: CASSESKQGMISNTEAFF. In DNA, the CDR3 is TGTGCCAGCAGTGAATCGAAACAGGGGATGATATCGAACACTGAAGCTTTCTTT. Together with reference TRBV2 and TRBJ1-1, the CDR3 gives the full variable domain: EPEVTQTPSHQVTQMGQEVILRCVPISNHLYFYWYRQILGQKVEFLVSFYNNEISEKSEIFDDQFSVERPDGSNFTLKIRSTKLEDSAMYFCASSESKQGMISNTEAFFGQGTRLTVV.

By its share, this clone is medium-sized. The chain employs TRBV7-9 and TRBJ2-7; TRBD1 matches at 7 bases. The V gene's germline CDR1 is SEHNR and CDR2 FQNEAQ (reference sequence). This CDR3 is built from 13 residues. V lost 5 bases to trimming and J lost 0 bases; unmatched junction nucleotides: 1. The CDR3 bases are TGTGCCAGCAGCCGGGACAGCTCCTACGAGCAGTACTTC. This translates into CASSRDSSYEQYF.

The gene calls are TRBV5-1 and TRBJ1-1; TRBD1 matches at 9 bases. Trimming at V came to 4 bases and at J to 6 bases, leaving 10 bases not matched to a gene. The CDR3 consists of 15 residues. Germline V lookup: CDR1 SGHRS, CDR2 YFSETQ. DNA of the CDR3: TGCGCCAGCAGCACCTTAACAGGGGGCTCTCCTGAAGCTTTCTTT. Protein product: CASSTLTGGSPEAFF.

V usage is TRBV28 and J usage is TRBJ1-1; 10 bases map to TRBD1. This CDR3 has 14 amino acids. Germline V CDR1 and CDR2: MDHEN, SYDVKM. J was trimmed by 7 bases and V by 1 base; bases with no gene match: 3. The CDR3 DNA sequence: TGTGCCAGCAGTTTATTTGGACAGGGGGATGAAGCTTTCTTT. Its translation: CASSLFGQGDEAFF.

The chain is built from TRBV3-1 (or the pseudogene TRBV3-2) and TRBJ1-2; no reliable D call. Germline-derived CDR1 and CDR2 are LGHDT and YNNKEL (reference sequence). V shed 0 bases and J shed 5 bases, with 13 bases lying between them. This CDR3 has 15 residues. DNA of the CDR3: TGTGCCAGCAGCCAAGATGGTACAGCGGAGTATGGCTACACCTTC. As protein: CASSQDGTAEYGYTF.

The rearrangement links TRBV28 to TRBJ2-1, with 8 bases lining up with TRBD1. The CDR3 loop spans 15 amino acids. Per germline, CDR1 MDHEN and CDR2 SYDVKM. Germline trimming cut 5 bases from V and 10 bases from J; bases unmatched to any gene: 13. CDR3 sequence reads: CASSVRTGLGGEQFF. For the CDR3, the DNA is TGTGCCAGCAGTGTCCGGACAGGGTTAGGAGGAGAGCAGTTCTTC.

The CDR3 spells CASRQGKEAEWYF. In DNA form, the CDR3 reads TGTGCCAGTCGACAGGGGAAGGAGGCAGAGTGGTACTTC. V is TRBV28 and J is TRBJ2-7; 8 positions match TRBD1. Germline V lookup: CDR1 MDHEN, CDR2 SYDVKM. V dropped 9 bases and J dropped 12; count of bases not matched to a gene: 16. The length of the CDR3 is 13 residues.

This clone was counted between two and nine times. The chain uses TRBV5-1 and TRBJ1-5; TRBD1 might be the D (5 bases). This CDR3 has 15 amino acids. V lost 4 bases and J lost 0, with 11 bases in between. CDR1 is SGHRS and CDR2 is YFSETQ in the germline V gene. This chain's CDR3 is CASSIGGDSNQPQHF. CDR3 sequence (DNA): TGCGCCAGCAGCATAGGAGGGGATAGCAATCAGCCCCAGCATTTT.

The V call is TRBV30, the J call TRBJ1-3; D is unresolved. Germline V CDR1 and CDR2: GTSNPN, SVGIG (reference sequence). V lost 2 bases to trimming and J lost 0 bases, with 20 bases between them. The CDR3 runs to 18 residues. The CDR3 spells CAWSPRRGGLSSGNTIYF. As DNA, the CDR3 is TGTGCCTGGAGTCCACGGAGAGGCGGGCTTAGCTCTGGAAACACCATATATTTT.

V usage is TRBV3-1 (or the pseudogene TRBV3-2) and J usage is TRBJ2-1; 7 positions match TRBD1. The junction had 8 bases not matched to a gene; V was cut back by 4 bases and J by 5 bases. Germline assignment: CDR1 LGHDT and CDR2 YNNKEL (reference sequence). The CDR3 runs 15 residues. The CDR3 nucleotides read TGTGCCAGCAGCCCTTGGGACAGCCCGAACAATGAGCAGTTCTTC. Translation gives CASSPWDSPNNEQFF.

The chain joins TRBV28 to TRBJ1-5; a weak D match, TRBD1 (6 bases). Germline V gives CDR1 MDHEN, CDR2 SYDVKM. V was cut by 3 bases and J by 4 bases, with 19 bases left in between. This CDR3 is 17 amino acids long. CDR3 in DNA: TGTGCCAGCAGTTTCCCCATGCCACAGGGAGGGAATCAGCCCCAGCATTTT. Protein product: CASSFPMPQGGNQPQHF. The variable domain in full, completed from reference TRBV28 and TRBJ1-5, reads DVKVTQSSRYLVKRTGEKVFLECVQDMDHENMFWYRQDPGLGLRLIYFSYDVKMKEKGDIPEGYSVSREKKERFSLILESASTNQTSMYLCASSFPMPQGGNQPQHFGDGTRLSIL.

J is TRBJ2-5 and V is TRBV29-1; perhaps TRBD2 as D (5 bases). This CDR3 spans 12 amino acids. V lost 5 bases, J lost 1 base, and 8 bases lay in between. CDR1 is SQVTM, CDR2 ANQGSEA, per germline. CDR3 nucleotides: TGCAGCGTTAACCTAGCCCAAGAGACCCAGTACTTC. This sequence encodes CSVNLAQETQYF.

The chain links TRBV5-1 to TRBJ1-6; D is uncertain. The CDR3 has 17 amino acids. Per germline, CDR1 SGHRS and CDR2 YFSETQ. With 0 bases removed from V and 0 bases from J, the gap between germline ends came to 10 bases. The DNA of the CDR3 is TGCGCCAGCAGCTTGGCAGCGGGCCGCTCCTATAATTCACCCCTCCACTTT. Encoded protein: CASSLAAGRSYNSPLHF.